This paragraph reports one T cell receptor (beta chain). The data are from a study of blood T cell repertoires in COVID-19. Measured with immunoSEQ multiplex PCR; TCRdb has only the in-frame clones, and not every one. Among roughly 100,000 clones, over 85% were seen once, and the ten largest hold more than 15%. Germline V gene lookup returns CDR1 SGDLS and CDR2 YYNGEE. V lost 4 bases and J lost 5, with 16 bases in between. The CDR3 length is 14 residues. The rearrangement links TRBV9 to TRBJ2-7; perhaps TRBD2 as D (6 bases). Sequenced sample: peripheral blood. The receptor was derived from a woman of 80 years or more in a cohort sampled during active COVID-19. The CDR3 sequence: CASSLGTAGHEQYF. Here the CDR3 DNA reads TGTGCCAGCAGCCTAGGGACGGCGGGGCACGAGCAGTACTTC.